Given below is one T cell receptor (beta chain) in context. Its antigen is undetermined. The protocol was immunoSEQ multiplex PCR, while the TCRdb copy is restricted to in-frame clones and leaves out a portion. Of roughly 82,000 clones in the sample, 89% were seen once. Time point of the sample: blood 4 weeks post-SBRT, at nephrectomy. Treatment of the sample: 15 Gy SBRT to primary tumor, nephrectomy 4 weeks later. The data derive from a study of radiation and T cells in renal cell carcinoma. Trimming took 3 bases from V and 6 from J; bases not matched to a gene: 15. The CDR3 is 16 residues long. The germline gives CDR1 SGHRS, CDR2 YFSETQ. Regarding the study as a whole: No pretreatment tumor biopsies were available for baseline clonotypes.

This TCR derives from a woman in her seventies with renal cell carcinoma. The sequences come from blood, collected from a patient whose treatment included radiotherapy and nephrectomy. V gene TRBV5-1 combines with J gene TRBJ2-7, with 7 bases fitting TRBD1. CDR3 region: CASSSRPPGTAGEQYF. The CDR3 DNA follows: TGCGCCAGCAGCTCACGACCACCCGGGACAGCTGGCGAGCAGTACTTC.